This is a list of T cell receptor beta chains from one sample in a study of human T cells and chemical hapten exposure. TCRdb re-derived calls from the RACE reads in MiXCR, one entry per CDR3 protein. The sample holds around 340,000 distinct CDR3 sequences, under 9% seen once. The specimen was whole blood, collected in connection with sensitization to the hapten diphenylcyclopropenone (DPC). All receptors derive from a woman aged 18-29 years with alopecia areata. Some clones in this sample may be carry-over from other donors' samples. CDR3s include the opening cysteine and the closing phenylalanine or tryptophan. A D gene is named only where the DNA matches it firmly. Only part of the rows carry a size: once, few, many, or a class if the clone is expanded.

V gene	J gene	clone size	D gene	CDR3 protein	CDR3 DNA
TRBV7-9	TRBJ1-2	NA	NA	CASSLAYAGENGYTF	TGTGCCAGCAGCTTAGCCTACGCAGGGGAGAATGGCTACACCTTC
TRBV20-1	TRBJ1-5	NA	NA	CSARGDGANQPQHF	TGCAGTGCTAGAGGAGACGGGGCCAATCAGCCCCAGCATTTT
TRBV4-3	TRBJ1-1	NA	NA	CASSQVRGDGGAFF	TGCGCCAGCAGCCAAGTGCGTGGTGACGGGGGAGCTTTCTTT
TRBV28	TRBJ1-2	NA	NA	CASSLMYGYTF	TGTGCCAGCAGTTTAATGTATGGCTACACCTTC
TRBV18	TRBJ1-1	NA	NA	CASSPPGAQAFF	TGTGCCAGCTCACCACCGGGGGCCCAGGCTTTCTTT
TRBV6-5	TRBJ2-3	few	NA	CASSSSSGPSPTDTQYF	TGTGCCAGCAGCAGTTCCTCGGGACCCTCGCCCACAGATACGCAGTATTTT
TRBV5-4	TRBJ1-1	few	TRBD1	CASKNTGGRRTEAFF	TGTGCCAGTAAAAACACAGGGGGACGTCGAACTGAAGCTTTCTTT
TRBV2	TRBJ1-5	NA	NA	CASSEATRAGQPQHF	TGTGCCAGCAGTGAAGCTACCAGGGCAGGTCAGCCCCAGCATTTT
TRBV3-1	TRBJ2-2	few	TRBD2	CASSRGTSGVLTGELFF	TGTGCCAGCAGCCGTGGGACTAGCGGGGTTCTCACCGGGGAGCTGTTTTTT
TRBV4-3	TRBJ2-3	many	NA	CASSQGRADTQYF	TGCGCCAGCAGCCAAGGGCGAGCAGATACGCAGTATTTT
TRBV20-1	TRBJ1-6	many	TRBD1	CSAGQGWNSPLHF	TGCAGTGCTGGACAGGGTTGGAATTCACCCCTCCACTTT